This TCR beta chain emerged from a study of T cell responses to AZD1222 COVID-19 vaccine. Study conclusions and caveats: Regions 160-218 and 743-854 held dominance among vaccine-associated CD4 TCRs, which spanned spike. Baseline seropositivity characterized only a handful of AZD1222 recipients. Among the donors, most were white British and more were female, and clonal diversity was possibly underestimated.

Assay used: immunoSEQ multiplex PCR; TCRdb lists only in-frame clones, some missing. The table records some 160,000 clones, 85% to 95% of them present only once. Germline V gives CDR1 SGHTA, CDR2 FQGTGA. The CDR3 is 16 residues long. The trim removed 0 bases at V and 2 bases at J, leaving 4 bases unmatched. Concerning this clone itself: Its antigen is currently unknown.

J is TRBJ1-1 and V is TRBV7-3; 9 positions match TRBD1. This clonotype originated in an adult in good health. Sequencing was performed on peripheral blood, taken on day 0 of AZD1222 vaccination. The DNA of the CDR3 is TGTGCCAGCAGCTTAACGTCGGGACAGGGCAACACTGAAGCTTTCTTT. Translated, it gives CASSLTSGQGNTEAFF.